Presented here are 16 T cell receptor beta chains from one specimen sequenced in a study of tumor-infiltrating lymphocytes in primary liver carcinoma. A primer matching the constant region was used to make TCR beta cDNA from approximately 0.55 ug of total RNA. ARM-PCR was slightly modified, and three nested multiplex PCR rounds with it gave rise to the TCR beta libraries. TRBV1-TRBV30 forward and Cbeta reverse primers drove the first two roughly 10-cycle rounds. TCRdb re-derived calls from the multiplex PCR reads in MiXCR, one entry per CDR3 protein. The repertoire holds tens of thousands of distinct CDR3 sequences, with roughly 74% as singletons. Total RNA and DNA came together from approximately 20-30 mg of bulk tissue without cell sorting. Sequencing was done on a sample of tumor-adjacent normal liver tissue. All receptors derive from a middle-aged man with primary liver carcinoma and hepatitis B virus infection.

The chain combines TRBV6-2 or TRBV6-3 with TRBJ2-1; D might be TRBD2 (6 bases). Looked up from germline, CDR1 is MNHEY and CDR2 is SVGEGT. CDR3 length: 16 amino acids. With 7 bases removed from V and 4 bases from J, the gap between germline ends came to 20 bases. The CDR3 nucleotides read TGTGCCAGCAACTCCACCCGAGGAGGGCCTTACAATGAGCAGTTCTTC. This translates into CASNSTRGGPYNEQFF.

The J gene is TRBJ2-3, the V gene TRBV29-1; 8 bases are a match to TRBD2. V dropped 7 bases and J dropped 3; count of bases not matched to a gene: 3. CDR1 is SQVTM and CDR2 is ANQGSEA in the germline V gene. The CDR3 has 12 residues. The CDR3 DNA reads as TGCAGCGCCAGACTAGCGACAGATACGCAGTATTTT. This gives the protein CSARLATDTQYF.

Points on this clonotype: This likely comes from a read error, as the CDR3 has no conserved phenylalanine or tryptophan at its end. The rearrangement uses TRBV30 and TRBJ2-2; tentative D call: TRBD1 (5 bases). This CDR3 is 14 amino acids long. Looked up from germline, CDR1 is GTSNPN and CDR2 is SVGIG (reference sequence). The CDR3 is CAWSTGDFTRELFY. For the CDR3, the DNA is TGTGCCTGGAGTACAGGTGATTTCACCCGGGAGCTGTTTTAT.

This rearrangement joins TRBV28 to TRBJ2-7; 7 bases are a match to TRBD1. This CDR3 has 15 residues. V dropped 7 bases and J dropped 0; count of bases not matched to a gene: 9. Germline V gene lookup returns CDR1 MDHEN and CDR2 SYDVKM. Written as DNA, the CDR3 is TGTGCCAGCAACTCAGGGACAGATGCCTCCTACGAGCAGTACTTC. This translates into CASNSGTDASYEQYF.

For this clonotype: The junction departs from germline at one end; a sequencing error may be responsible. This chain joins TRBV11-1 and TRBJ1-2; TRBD1 agrees at 7 bases. Germline CDR1 and CDR2: SGHAT and FQDESV (reference sequence). The CDR3 sequence is 14 residues long. The CDR3 nucleotides are TGTGCCAGCAGCCCCCCAGGGACAGACTATGGCTACACGTTC. Its protein product is CASSPPGTDYGYTF. Full variable domain (outside the CDR3, taken from reference TRBV11-1 and TRBJ1-2): EAEVAQSPRYKITEKSQAVAFWCDPISGHATLYWYRQILGQGPELLVQFQDESVVDDSQLPKDRFSAERLKGVDSTLKIQPAELGDSAMYLCASSPPGTDYGYTFGSGTRLTVV.

Worth noting for this clonotype: An end of the junction differs from the germline gene, which may be a read error. The chain has TRBV4-2 and TRBJ2-3, with 7 bases aligning to TRBD1. The CDR3 length is 16 residues. Germline CDR1 reads LGHNA; CDR2 reads YNFKEQ. The CDR3 loop is CPSSQEATGTTDTQYF. The CDR3 bases are TGTCCCAGCAGTCAAGAGGCGACAGGGACCACAGATACGCAGTATTTT.

The chain employs TRBV6-6 and TRBJ2-5; D gene uncertain. The V and J ends lost 7 bases and 10 bases respectively, with 19 bases between them. The CDR3 length is 13 residues. The germline V gene encodes CDR1 MNHNY and CDR2 SVGAGI (reference sequence). The CDR3 nucleotides read TGTGCCAGCACCTCTGGCGGCGCCAAGATCCAGTACTTC. Encoded protein: CASTSGGAKIQYF.

Many counts were recorded for this clonotype. This chain joins TRBV29-1 and TRBJ1-1; D is possibly TRBD1 (5 bases). Trimming took off 2 bases at V and 0 bases at J, with 7 bases between the two ends. CDR1 and CDR2 (germline): SQVTM, ANQGSEA. The CDR3 runs to 13 residues. CDR3 DNA sequence: TGCAGCGTTGAAACAGGCATGAACACTGAAGCTTTCTTT. Its translation: CSVETGMNTEAFF.

The CDR3 DNA reads as TGTGCCAGCAGCCACCTCGGACAGGGCTCGTATGAGCAGTACTTC. This translates into CASSHLGQGSYEQYF. The chain combines TRBV14 with TRBJ2-7; 8 bases align to TRBD1. CDR1 is SGHDN and CDR2 is FVKESK in the germline V gene. This CDR3 spans 15 amino acids. After removal of 3 bases from V and 7 bases from J, the junction contained 11 bases not matched to a gene.

For this clonotype: Germline and junction disagree at one end, which may indicate a read error. The rearrangement uses TRBV6-1 and TRBJ2-3; weak D call: TRBD2 (7 bases). The CDR3 totals 15 residues. Germline V lookup: CDR1 MNHNS, CDR2 SASEGT. CDR3 in amino acids: CASNEGQRDTDTRYF. The CDR3 DNA follows: TGTGCCAGCAATGAAGGGCAGCGGGACACAGATACGCGGTATTTT.

By frequency in the sample, this clonotype is medium-sized (0.01 to 0.1%). The V call is TRBV10-3, the J call TRBJ2-3; 7 nucleotides agree with TRBD2. Germline-derived CDR1 and CDR2 are ENHRY and SYGVKD. The CDR3 is 13 amino acids. Trimming took 8 bases from V and 2 from J; bases not matched to a gene: 4. CDR3 sequence reads: CAIGEGYTDTQYF. DNA of the CDR3: TGTGCCATCGGGGAGGGGTACACAGATACGCAGTATTTT.

The sample holds a few counts of this clonotype. This sequence may be a read error, since a much larger clone differs from it by one base. The chain has TRBV2 and TRBJ1-2; no clear D. V was trimmed by 4 bases and J by 4 bases, leaving 7 bases between them. The CDR3 runs to 12 residues. Germline lookup yields CDR1 SNHLY and CDR2 FYNNEI. The CDR3 region has the DNA TGTGCCAGCAGTGTCCAATGCTATGGCTACACCTTC. This codes for CASSVQCYGYTF.

About this clonotype: The final CDR3 position lacks the conserved phenylalanine or tryptophan, pointing to a likely read error. Because the CDR3's place on the DNA is in doubt, the DNA is left out and the CDR3 is given as listed by TCRdb. The chain recombines TRBV6-2 or TRBV6-3 with TRBJ2-6. The CDR3 is 16 residues long, ends included. Germline CDR1 and CDR2: MNHEY and SVGEGT. The chain's CDR3 is CASSYARLSGVNVLTS.

In regard to this clonotype: Since no conserved phenylalanine or tryptophan closes the CDR3, a read error is the likely cause. The chain uses TRBV14 and TRBJ2-3; no reliable D call. The CDR3 sequence is 13 residues long. Germline CDR1 SGHDN, CDR2 FVKESK. CDR3 bases: TGTACCAGCAGCCGAGGATGCACAGATACGCAGTATCTT. Translation gives CTSSRGCTDTQYL.

V and J are TRBV11-2 and TRBJ2-1; 9 bases match TRBD1. V was clipped by 10 bases and J by 6 bases; unmatched bases: 13. The CDR3 consists of 15 residues. CDR1 and CDR2 (germline): SGHAT, FQNNGV. As DNA, the CDR3 is TGTGCCAAGAGCACTCAGGGACAGGGTTTCAATGAGCAGTTCTTC. Translated, it gives CAKSTQGQGFNEQFF.

Details on this clonotype: At one boundary the junction diverges from the germline segment, which might be a read error. CDR3 loop: CVSSLESSGTRDYF. The CDR3, as DNA: TGTGTCAGCAGCTTAGAGTCTAGTGGGACTAGAGACTACTTT. The chain combines TRBV11-2 with TRBJ2-5; 8 nucleotides align to TRBD2. Germline CDR1 is SGHAT and CDR2 is FQNNGV. This CDR3 contains 14 residues.